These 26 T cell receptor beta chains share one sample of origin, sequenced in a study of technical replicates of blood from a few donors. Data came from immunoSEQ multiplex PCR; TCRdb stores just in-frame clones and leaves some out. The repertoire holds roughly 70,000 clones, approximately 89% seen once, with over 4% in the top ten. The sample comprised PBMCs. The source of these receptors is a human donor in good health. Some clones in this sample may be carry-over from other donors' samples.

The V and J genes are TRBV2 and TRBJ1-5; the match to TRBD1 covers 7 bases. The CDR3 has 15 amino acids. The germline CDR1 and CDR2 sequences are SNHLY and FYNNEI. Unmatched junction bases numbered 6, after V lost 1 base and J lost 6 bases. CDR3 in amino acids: CASSEGGQPSQPQHF. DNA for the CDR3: TGTGCCAGCAGTGAAGGGGGACAGCCTAGTCAGCCCCAGCATTTT.

CDR3 loop: CAWSVTVQETQYF. CDR3 sequence (DNA): TGTGCCTGGAGTGTAACAGTCCAAGAGACCCAGTACTTC. The chain carries TRBV30 and TRBJ2-5; D is unresolved. V gave up 0 bases and J gave up 1 base, with 6 bases separating them. This CDR3 is built from 13 residues. CDR1 is GTSNPN and CDR2 is SVGIG in the germline V gene (reference sequence). Supplemented by reference TRBV30 and TRBJ2-5, the full variable domain reads SQTIHQWPATLVQPVGSPLSLECTVEGTSNPNLYWYRQAAGRGLQLLFYSVGIGQISSEVPQNLSASRPQDRQFILSSKKLLLSDSGFYLCAWSVTVQETQYFGPGTRLLVL.

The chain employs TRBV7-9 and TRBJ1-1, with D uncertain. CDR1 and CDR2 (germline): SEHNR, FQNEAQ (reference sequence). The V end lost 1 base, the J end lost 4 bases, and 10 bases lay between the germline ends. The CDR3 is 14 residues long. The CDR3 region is CASSLGYSGTEAFF. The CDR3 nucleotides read TGTGCCAGCAGCTTAGGGTATTCGGGCACTGAAGCTTTCTTT.

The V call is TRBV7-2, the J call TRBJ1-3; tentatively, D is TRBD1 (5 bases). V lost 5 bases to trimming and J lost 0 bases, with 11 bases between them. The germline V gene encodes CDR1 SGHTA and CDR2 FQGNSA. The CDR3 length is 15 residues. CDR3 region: CASSQDSASGNTIYF. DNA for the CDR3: TGTGCCAGCAGCCAAGACAGCGCCTCTGGAAACACCATATATTTT.

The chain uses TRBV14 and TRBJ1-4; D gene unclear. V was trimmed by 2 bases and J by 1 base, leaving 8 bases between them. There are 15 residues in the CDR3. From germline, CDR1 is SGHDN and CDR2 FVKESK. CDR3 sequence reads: CASSQLQKTNEKLFF. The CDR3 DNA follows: TGTGCCAGCAGCCAATTGCAGAAAACTAATGAAAAACTGTTTTTT.

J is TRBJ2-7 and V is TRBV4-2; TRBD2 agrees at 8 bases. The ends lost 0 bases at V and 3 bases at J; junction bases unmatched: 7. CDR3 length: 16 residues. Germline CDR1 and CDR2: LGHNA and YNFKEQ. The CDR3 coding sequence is TGTGCCAGCAGCCAAGAGTTGGGCGGGGGGAGCTACGAGCAGTACTTC. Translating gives CASSQELGGGSYEQYF.

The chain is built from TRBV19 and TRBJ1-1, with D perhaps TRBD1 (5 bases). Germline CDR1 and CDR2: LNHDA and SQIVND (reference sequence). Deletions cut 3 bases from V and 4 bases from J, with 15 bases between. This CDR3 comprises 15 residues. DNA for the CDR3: TGTGCCAGTAGTATCGAACAGGCGAAGCGCACTGAAGCTTTCTTT. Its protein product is CASSIEQAKRTEAFF. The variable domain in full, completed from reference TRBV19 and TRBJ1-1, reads DGGITQSPKYLFRKEGQNVTLSCEQNLNHDAMYWYRQDPGQGLRLIYYSQIVNDFQKGDIAEGYSVSREKKESFPLTVTSAQKNPTAFYLCASSIEQAKRTEAFFGQGTRLTVV.

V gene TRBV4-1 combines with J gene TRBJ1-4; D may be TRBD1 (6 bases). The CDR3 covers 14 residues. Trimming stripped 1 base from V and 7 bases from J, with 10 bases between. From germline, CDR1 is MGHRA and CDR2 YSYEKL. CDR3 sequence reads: CASSQGGGREKLFF. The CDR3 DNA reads TGCGCCAGCAGCCAAGGGGGGGGGCGTGAAAAACTGTTTTTT.

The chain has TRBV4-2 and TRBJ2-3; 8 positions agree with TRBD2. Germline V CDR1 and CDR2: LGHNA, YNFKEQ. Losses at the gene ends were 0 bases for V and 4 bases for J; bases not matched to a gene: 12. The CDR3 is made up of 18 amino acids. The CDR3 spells CASSQDPSVAGIADTQYF. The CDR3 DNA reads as TGTGCCAGCAGCCAAGATCCTTCAGTAGCGGGAATAGCAGATACGCAGTATTTT.

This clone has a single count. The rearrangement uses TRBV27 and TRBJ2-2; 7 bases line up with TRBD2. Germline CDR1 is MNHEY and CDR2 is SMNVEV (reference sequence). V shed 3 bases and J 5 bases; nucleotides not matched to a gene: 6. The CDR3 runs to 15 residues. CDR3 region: CASSFASGITGELFF. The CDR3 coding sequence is TGTGCCAGCAGTTTTGCTAGCGGTATTACCGGGGAGCTGTTTTTT.

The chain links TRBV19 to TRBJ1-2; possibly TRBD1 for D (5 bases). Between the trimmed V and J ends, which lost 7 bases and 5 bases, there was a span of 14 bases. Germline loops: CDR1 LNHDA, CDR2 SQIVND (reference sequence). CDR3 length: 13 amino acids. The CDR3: CASKEGANYGYTF. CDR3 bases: TGTGCCAGTAAAGAAGGGGCGAATTATGGCTACACCTTC.

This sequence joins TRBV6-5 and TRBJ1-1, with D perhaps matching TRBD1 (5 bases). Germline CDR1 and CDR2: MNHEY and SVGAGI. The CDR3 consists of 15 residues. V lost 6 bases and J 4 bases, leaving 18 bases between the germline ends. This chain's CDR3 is CASSHVLPGGTEAFF. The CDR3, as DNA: TGTGCCAGCAGCCACGTCCTCCCCGGGGGCACTGAAGCTTTCTTT.

The CDR3 spells CASSLQPQGAFAFF. The CDR3 nucleotides read TGTGCCAGCAGCTTACAGCCTCAGGGGGCGTTTGCTTTCTTT. V and J are TRBV7-2 and TRBJ1-1, with 8 nucleotides matching TRBD1. V was pared by 2 bases and J by 11 bases, with 10 bases of the junction left unmatched. Looked up from germline, CDR1 is SGHTA and CDR2 is FQGNSA. The CDR3 totals 14 residues.

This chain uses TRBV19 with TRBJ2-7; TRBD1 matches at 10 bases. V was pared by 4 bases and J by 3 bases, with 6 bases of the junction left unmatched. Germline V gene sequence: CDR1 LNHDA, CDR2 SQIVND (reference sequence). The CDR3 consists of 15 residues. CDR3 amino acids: CASSRETGGLYEQYF. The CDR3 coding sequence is TGTGCCAGTAGTAGAGAGACAGGGGGCCTCTACGAGCAGTACTTC.

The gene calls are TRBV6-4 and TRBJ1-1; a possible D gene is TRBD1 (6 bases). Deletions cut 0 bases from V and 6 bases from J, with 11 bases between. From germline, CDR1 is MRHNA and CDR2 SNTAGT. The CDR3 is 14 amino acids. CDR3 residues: CASSDSEGGSEAFF. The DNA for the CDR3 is TGTGCCAGCAGTGACTCTGAAGGGGGTTCTGAAGCTTTCTTT.

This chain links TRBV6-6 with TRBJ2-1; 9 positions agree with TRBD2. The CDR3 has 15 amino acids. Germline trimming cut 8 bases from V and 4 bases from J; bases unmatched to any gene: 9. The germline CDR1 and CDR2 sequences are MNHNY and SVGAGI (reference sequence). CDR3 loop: CASLSAGGPYNEQFF. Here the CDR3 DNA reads TGTGCCAGCCTTTCTGCGGGGGGGCCGTACAATGAGCAGTTCTTC.

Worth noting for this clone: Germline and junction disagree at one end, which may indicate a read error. CDR3 protein: CASSLEQGPPSNF. DNA of the CDR3: TGTGCCAGCAGCTTAGAACAGGGCCCCCCCAGCAACTTT. The chain is built from TRBV7-8 and TRBJ1-6; possibly TRBD1 for D (6 bases). The length of the CDR3 is 13 residues. The germline V gene encodes CDR1 SGHVS and CDR2 FQNEAQ.

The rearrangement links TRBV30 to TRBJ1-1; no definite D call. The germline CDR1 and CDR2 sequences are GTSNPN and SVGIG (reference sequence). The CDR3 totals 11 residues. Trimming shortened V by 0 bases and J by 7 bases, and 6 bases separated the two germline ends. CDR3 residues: CAWSVSIEAFF. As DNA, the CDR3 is TGTGCCTGGAGTGTATCTATTGAAGCTTTCTTT. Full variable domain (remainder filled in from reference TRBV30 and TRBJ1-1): SQTIHQWPATLVQPVGSPLSLECTVEGTSNPNLYWYRQAAGRGLQLLFYSVGIGQISSEVPQNLSASRPQDRQFILSSKKLLLSDSGFYLCAWSVSIEAFFGQGTRLTVV.

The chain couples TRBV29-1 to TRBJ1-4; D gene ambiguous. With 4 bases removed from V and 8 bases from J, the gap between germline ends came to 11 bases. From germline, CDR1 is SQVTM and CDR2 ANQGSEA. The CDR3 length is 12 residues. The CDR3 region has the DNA TGCAGCGTTGCTGGAGTAGGAGAAAAACTGTTTTTT. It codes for CSVAGVGEKLFF. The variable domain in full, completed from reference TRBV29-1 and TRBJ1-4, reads SAVISQKPSRDICQRGTSLTIQCQVDSQVTMMFWYRQQPGQSLTLIATANQGSEATYESGFVIDKFPISRPNLTFSTLTVSNMSPEDSSIYLCSVAGVGEKLFFGSGTQLSVL.

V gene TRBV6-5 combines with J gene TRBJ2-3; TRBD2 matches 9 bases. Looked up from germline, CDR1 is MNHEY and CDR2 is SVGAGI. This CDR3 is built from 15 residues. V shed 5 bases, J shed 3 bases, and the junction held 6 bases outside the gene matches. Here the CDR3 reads CASSPSGTGTDTQYF. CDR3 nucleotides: TGTGCCAGCAGTCCTAGCGGGACTGGGACAGATACGCAGTATTTT.

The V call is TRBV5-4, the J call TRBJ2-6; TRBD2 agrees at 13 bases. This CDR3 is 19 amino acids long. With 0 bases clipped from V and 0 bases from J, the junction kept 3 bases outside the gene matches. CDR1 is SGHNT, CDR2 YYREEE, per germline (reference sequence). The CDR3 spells CASSLGLAGGRSGANVLTF. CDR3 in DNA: TGTGCCAGCAGCTTGGGACTAGCGGGGGGCCGCTCTGGGGCCAACGTCCTGACTTTC.

CDR3 sequence reads: CAWSSAGGPGELFF. The CDR3 bases are TGTGCCTGGAGTTCCGCGGGAGGACCCGGGGAGCTGTTTTTT. V and J are TRBV30 and TRBJ2-2; 8 nucleotides agree with TRBD2. The V gene end was trimmed by 2 bases and the J gene end by 6 bases; junction bases not matched to a gene: 5. Germline V gene data show CDR1 as GTSNPN and CDR2 as SVGIG (reference sequence). This CDR3 is 14 amino acids long.

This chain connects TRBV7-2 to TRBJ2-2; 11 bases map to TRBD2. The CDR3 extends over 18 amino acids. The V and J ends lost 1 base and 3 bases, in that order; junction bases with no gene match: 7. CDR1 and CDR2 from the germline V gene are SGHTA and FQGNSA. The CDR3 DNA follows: TGTGCCAGCAGCTTAGTTAGCCTAGCGGGGGGCTACACCGGGGAGCTGTTTTTT. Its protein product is CASSLVSLAGGYTGELFF.

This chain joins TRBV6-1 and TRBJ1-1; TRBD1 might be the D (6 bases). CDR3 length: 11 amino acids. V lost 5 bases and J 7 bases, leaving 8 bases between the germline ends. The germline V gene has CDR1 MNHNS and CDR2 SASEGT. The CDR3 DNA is TGTGCCAGCAGTTGGGGGCGTGAAGCTTTCTTT. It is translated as CASSWGREAFF.

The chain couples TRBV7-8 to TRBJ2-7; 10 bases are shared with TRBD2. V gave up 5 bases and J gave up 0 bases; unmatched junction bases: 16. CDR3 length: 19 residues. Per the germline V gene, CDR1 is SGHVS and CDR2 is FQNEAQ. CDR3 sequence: CASSLGSGNSGRPSYEQYF. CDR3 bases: TGTGCCAGCAGCCTAGGGTCTGGAAATAGCGGGAGGCCCTCCTACGAGCAGTACTTC.

The CDR3, as DNA: TGTGCCAGTAGTTCAGAGCGGGAAGACGAGCAGTACTTC. This sequence encodes CASSSEREDEQYF. The rearrangement uses TRBV19 and TRBJ2-7, with 7 bases that match TRBD2. The length of the CDR3 is 13 residues. Trimming took 5 bases from V and 5 from J; bases not matched to a gene: 6. CDR1 is LNHDA, CDR2 SQIVND, per germline (reference sequence).